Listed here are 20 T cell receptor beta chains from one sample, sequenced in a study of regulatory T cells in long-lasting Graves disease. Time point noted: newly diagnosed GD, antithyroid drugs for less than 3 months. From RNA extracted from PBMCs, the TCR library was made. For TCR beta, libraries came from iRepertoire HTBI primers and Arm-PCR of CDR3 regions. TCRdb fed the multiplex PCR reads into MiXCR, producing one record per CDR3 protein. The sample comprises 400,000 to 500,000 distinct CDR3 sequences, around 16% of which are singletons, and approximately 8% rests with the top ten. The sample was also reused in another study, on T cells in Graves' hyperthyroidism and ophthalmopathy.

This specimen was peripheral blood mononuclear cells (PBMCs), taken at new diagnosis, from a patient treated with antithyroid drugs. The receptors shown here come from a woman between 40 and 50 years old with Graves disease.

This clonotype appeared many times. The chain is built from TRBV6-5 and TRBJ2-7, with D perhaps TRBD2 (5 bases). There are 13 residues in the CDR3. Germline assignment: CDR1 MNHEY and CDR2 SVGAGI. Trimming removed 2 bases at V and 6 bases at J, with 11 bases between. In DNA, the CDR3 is TGTGCCAGCAGTTACCAGGACTGGCGCGAGCAGTACTTC. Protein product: CASSYQDWREQYF.

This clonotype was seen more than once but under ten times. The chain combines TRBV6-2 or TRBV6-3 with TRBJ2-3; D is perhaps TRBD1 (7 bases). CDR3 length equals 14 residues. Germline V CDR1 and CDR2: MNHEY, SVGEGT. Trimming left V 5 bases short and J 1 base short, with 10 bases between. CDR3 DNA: TGTGCCAGCAGTGGCAGGGGGGGCACAGATACGCAGTATTTT. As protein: CASSGRGGTDTQYF.

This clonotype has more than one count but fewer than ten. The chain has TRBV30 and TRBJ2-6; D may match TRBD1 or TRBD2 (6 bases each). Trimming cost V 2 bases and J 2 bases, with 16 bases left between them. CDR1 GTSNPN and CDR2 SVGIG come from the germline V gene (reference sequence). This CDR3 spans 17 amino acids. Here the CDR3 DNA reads TGTGCCTGGAGTAGGAGTAGGGGGGTAGCTGGGGCCAACGTCCTGACTTTC. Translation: CAWSRSRGVAGANVLTF.

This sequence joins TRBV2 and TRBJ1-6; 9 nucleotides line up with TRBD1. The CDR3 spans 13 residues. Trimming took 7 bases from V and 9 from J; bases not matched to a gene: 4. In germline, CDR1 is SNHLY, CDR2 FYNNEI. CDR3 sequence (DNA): TGTGCCAGCAACGACAGGGGGACTTCACCCCTCCACTTT. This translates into CASNDRGTSPLHF.

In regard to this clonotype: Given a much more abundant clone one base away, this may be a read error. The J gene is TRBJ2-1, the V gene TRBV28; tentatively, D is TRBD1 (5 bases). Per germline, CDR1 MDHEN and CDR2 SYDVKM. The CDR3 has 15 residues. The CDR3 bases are TGTGCCAGCAGTTTATACAGGAGCTCCTACAATGAGCAGCTCTTC. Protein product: CASSLYRSSYNEQLF.

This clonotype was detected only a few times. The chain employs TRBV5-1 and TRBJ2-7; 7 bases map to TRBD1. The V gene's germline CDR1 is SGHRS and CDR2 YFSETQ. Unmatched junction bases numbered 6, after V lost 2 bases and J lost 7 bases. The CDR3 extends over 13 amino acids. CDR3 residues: CASSFTGEGEQYF. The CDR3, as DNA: TGCGCCAGCAGCTTTACAGGGGAAGGGGAGCAGTACTTC.

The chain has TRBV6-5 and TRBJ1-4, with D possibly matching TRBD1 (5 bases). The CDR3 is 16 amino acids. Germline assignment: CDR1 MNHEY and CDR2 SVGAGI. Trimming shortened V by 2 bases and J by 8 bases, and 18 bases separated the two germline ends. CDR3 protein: CASSYTIGGELEKLFF. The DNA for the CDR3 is TGTGCCAGCAGTTACACAATAGGAGGGGAATTGGAAAAACTGTTTTTT.

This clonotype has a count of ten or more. The CDR3 DNA reads TGTGCCAGCAGGGGGGGGACTAGCGGGAGCTCCTACAATGAGCAGTTCTTC. Protein product: CASRGGTSGSSYNEQFF. The J gene is TRBJ2-1, the V gene TRBV28; 14 bases are a match to TRBD2. The V and J ends lost 6 bases and 0 bases, in that order; junction bases with no gene match: 4. This CDR3 comprises 17 residues. CDR1 MDHEN and CDR2 SYDVKM come from the germline V gene.

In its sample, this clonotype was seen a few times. This CDR3 reads CASSLVGLAAYNEQFF. The CDR3 DNA sequence: TGTGCCAGCAGCTTAGTAGGGCTAGCGGCCTACAATGAGCAGTTCTTC. V gene TRBV11-2 combines with J gene TRBJ2-1, with 7 bases identical to TRBD2. Germline loops: CDR1 SGHAT, CDR2 FQNNGV. V lost 1 base to trimming and J lost 2 bases; unmatched junction nucleotides: 5. The length of the CDR3 is 16 residues.

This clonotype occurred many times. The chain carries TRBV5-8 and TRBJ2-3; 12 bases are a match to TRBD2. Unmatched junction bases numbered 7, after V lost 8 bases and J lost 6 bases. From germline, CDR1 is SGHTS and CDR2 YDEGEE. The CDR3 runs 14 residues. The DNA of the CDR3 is TGTGCCAGTTCAGGACTAGCGGGATCTGATACGCAGTATTTT. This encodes CASSGLAGSDTQYF.

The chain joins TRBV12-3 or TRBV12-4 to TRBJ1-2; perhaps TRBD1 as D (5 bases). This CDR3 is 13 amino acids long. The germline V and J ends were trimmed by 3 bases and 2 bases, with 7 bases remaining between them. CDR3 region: CASSFRGNYGYTF. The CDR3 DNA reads TGTGCCAGCAGTTTTCGGGGGAACTATGGCTACACCTTC.

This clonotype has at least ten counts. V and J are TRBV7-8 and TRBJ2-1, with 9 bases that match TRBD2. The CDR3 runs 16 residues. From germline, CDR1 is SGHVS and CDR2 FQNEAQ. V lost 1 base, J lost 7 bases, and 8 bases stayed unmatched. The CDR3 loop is CASSLGASGNLNEQFF. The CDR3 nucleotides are TGTGCCAGCAGCTTAGGGGCTAGCGGGAACCTGAATGAGCAGTTCTTC.

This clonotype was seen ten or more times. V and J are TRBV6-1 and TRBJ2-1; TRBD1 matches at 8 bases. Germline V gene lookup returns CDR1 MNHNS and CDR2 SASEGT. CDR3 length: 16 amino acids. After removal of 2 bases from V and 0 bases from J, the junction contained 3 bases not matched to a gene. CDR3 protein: CASSEQGASSYNEQFF. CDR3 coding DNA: TGTGCCAGCAGTGAACAGGGGGCAAGCTCCTACAATGAGCAGTTCTTC.

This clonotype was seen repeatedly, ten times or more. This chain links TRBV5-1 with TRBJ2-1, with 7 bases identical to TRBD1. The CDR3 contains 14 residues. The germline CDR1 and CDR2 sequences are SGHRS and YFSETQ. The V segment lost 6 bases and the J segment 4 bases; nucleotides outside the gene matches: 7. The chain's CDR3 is CASKAGQDYNEQFF. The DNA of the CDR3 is TGCGCCAGCAAAGCCGGACAGGATTACAATGAGCAGTTCTTC.

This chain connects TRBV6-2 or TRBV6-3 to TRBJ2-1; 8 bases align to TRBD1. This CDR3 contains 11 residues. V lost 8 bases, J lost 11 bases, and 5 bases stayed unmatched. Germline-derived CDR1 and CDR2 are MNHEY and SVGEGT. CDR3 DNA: TGTGCCAGCGGCCGGGACAGGAAGCAGTTCTTC. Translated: CASGRDRKQFF.

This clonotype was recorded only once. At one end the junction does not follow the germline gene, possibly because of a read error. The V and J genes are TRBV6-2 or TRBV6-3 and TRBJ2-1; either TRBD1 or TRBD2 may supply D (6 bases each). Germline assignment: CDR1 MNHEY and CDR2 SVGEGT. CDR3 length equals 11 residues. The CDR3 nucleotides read TGTGCCAGCAGTGAAGTTGGGGGGCAGCTCTTC. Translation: CASSEVGGQLF.

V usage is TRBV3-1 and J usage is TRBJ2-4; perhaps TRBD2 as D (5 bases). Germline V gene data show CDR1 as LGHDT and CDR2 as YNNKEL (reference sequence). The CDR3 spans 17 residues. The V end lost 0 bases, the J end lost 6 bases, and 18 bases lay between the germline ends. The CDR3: CASSQELEPTIGNIQYF. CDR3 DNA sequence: TGTGCCAGCAGCCAAGAACTAGAGCCGACCATCGGAAACATTCAGTACTTC. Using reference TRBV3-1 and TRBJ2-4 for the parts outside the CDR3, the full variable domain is DTAVSQTPKYLVTQMGNDKSIKCEQNLGHDTMYWYKQDSKKFLKIMFSYNNKELIINETVPNRFSPKSPDKAHLNLHINSLELGDSAVYFCASSQELEPTIGNIQYFGAGTRLSVL.

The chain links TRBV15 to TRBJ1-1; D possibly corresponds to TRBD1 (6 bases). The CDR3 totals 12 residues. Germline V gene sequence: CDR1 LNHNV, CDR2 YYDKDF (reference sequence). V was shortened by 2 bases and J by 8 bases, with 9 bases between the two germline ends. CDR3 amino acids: CATSRSQGEAFF. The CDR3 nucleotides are TGTGCCACCAGCAGATCCCAGGGGGAAGCTTTCTTT.

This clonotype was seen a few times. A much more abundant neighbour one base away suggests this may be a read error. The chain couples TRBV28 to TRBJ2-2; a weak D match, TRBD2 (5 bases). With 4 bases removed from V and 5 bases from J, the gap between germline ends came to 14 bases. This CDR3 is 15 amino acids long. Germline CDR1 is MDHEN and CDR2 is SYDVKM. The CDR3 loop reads CASSSLARGTGELFF. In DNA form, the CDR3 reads TGTGCCAGCAGTTCCTTAGCGAGAGGGACCGGGGAGCTGTTTTTT.

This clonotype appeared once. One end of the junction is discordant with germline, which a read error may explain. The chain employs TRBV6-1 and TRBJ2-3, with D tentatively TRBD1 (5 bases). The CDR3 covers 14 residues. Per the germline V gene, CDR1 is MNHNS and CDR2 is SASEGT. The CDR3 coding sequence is TGTGTCAGCGACAGTGGCGAGGGCACAGATACGCAGTATTTT. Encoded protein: CVSDSGEGTDTQYF.